The 7 T cell receptor beta chains below come from one sample, sequenced in a study of cytomegalovirus exposure and HLA in healthy donors. It was with 60 Vbeta and 13 Jbeta primers that the PCR ran. Only in-frame clones appear in the TCRdb table, and some are missing; sequencing was by immunoSEQ multiplex PCR. The sample shows more than 100,000 clones, roughly four fifths of them seen only once. The sequencing input was PBMCs. These receptors all come from a woman aged 60-70 years in good health and CMV-seronegative.

The gene calls are TRBV4-2 and TRBJ2-3, with 7 bases identical to TRBD2. CDR1 is LGHNA and CDR2 is YNFKEQ in the germline V gene. The junction had 7 bases not matched to a gene; V was cut back by 1 base and J by 0 bases. The CDR3 is 17 amino acids. The CDR3 DNA reads as TGTGCCAGCAGCCAAGGTTTCAGCGGGGCTAGCACAGATACGCAGTATTTT. The encoded protein is CASSQGFSGASTDTQYF.

A word on this clone: The junction and the germline gene differ at one end; a read error may be behind it. The gene calls are TRBV7-9 and TRBJ2-3; 15 bases align to TRBD2. The CDR3 extends over 17 amino acids. Per the germline V gene, CDR1 is SEHNR and CDR2 is FQNEAQ (reference sequence). This chain's CDR3 is CSSSFGLAGGLTDTQYF. In DNA form, the CDR3 reads TGTTCCAGCAGCTTCGGACTAGCGGGAGGGCTCACAGATACGCAGTATTTT.

The chain combines TRBV6-1 with TRBJ1-5; tentative D call: TRBD1 (6 bases). From germline, CDR1 is MNHNS and CDR2 SASEGT. Trimming took off 3 bases at V and 1 base at J, with 10 bases between the two ends. The CDR3 totals 15 residues. The CDR3 spells CASSDNRASNQPQHF. CDR3 DNA: TGTGCCAGCAGTGACAACAGGGCAAGCAATCAGCCCCAGCATTTT.

V usage is TRBV7-3 and J usage is TRBJ1-1; D unresolved. Germline lookup yields CDR1 SGHTA and CDR2 FQGTGA. This CDR3 has 15 amino acids. Trimming removed 1 base from V and 6 bases from J, with 15 bases in between. The CDR3 here is CASSLNRAGTSEAFF. Here the CDR3 DNA reads TGTGCCAGCAGCTTAAATCGGGCGGGAACCTCTGAAGCTTTCTTT.

V usage is TRBV19 and J usage is TRBJ2-7; D is unresolved. CDR1 is LNHDA, CDR2 SQIVND, per germline (reference sequence). V was pared by 4 bases and J by 0 bases, with 25 bases between. The CDR3 has 19 residues. The CDR3 DNA reads as TGTGCCAGTAGTAGGATCCGCCCGGCAGGTGGAATCTCCTCCTACGAGCAGTACTTC. Encoded protein: CASSRIRPAGGISSYEQYF.

The gene calls are TRBV28 and TRBJ2-5, with 8 bases lining up with TRBD2. With 2 bases clipped from V and 2 bases from J, the junction kept 7 bases outside the gene matches. This CDR3 has 16 residues. The germline CDR1 and CDR2 sequences are MDHEN and SYDVKM. CDR3: CASSLIAGGGQETQYF. The CDR3, as DNA: TGTGCCAGCAGTTTAATCGCGGGCGGGGGGCAAGAGACCCAGTACTTC.

As concerns this clone: Relative to the germline gene, one junction end is altered; a read error may explain this. J is TRBJ2-1 and V is TRBV7-7; 8 bases fit TRBD1. CDR1 and CDR2 (germline): SSHAT, FNYEAQ (reference sequence). CDR3 length: 13 residues. Here the CDR3 reads CASSLAGGYEQFF. In nucleotides, the CDR3 is TGTGCTAGCAGCTTAGCAGGGGGCTATGAGCAGTTCTTC.